Here is one T cell receptor (beta chain) with its context. Its matching antigen is unknown. This specimen belongs to a study of post-analysis software for immune sequencing data. The library was made from cDNA and included unique molecular identifiers. Via MiXCR, TCRdb re-called the PCR reads, giving one row per CDR3 protein. Here the sample spans roughly 670,000 distinct CDR3 sequences, approximately 60% being singletons. Germline V gene lookup returns CDR1 SGHTA and CDR2 FQGTGA. The CDR3 contains 13 residues. Whole-study results and caveats: TRBV segments more frequent in patients than in controls numbered roughly 5 and included TRBV5-6, TRBV5-1 and TRBV20-1.

The TCR comes from a girl aged 2-10 years with multiple sclerosis. V usage is TRBV7-3 and J usage is TRBJ2-7; the D is unclear. The J call may be mistaken, given a closer DNA end match to TRBJ2-4. The sequenced sample was blood. The CDR3: CASSLRRRDIQYF. The CDR3 region has the DNA TGTGCCAGCAGCTTAAGAAGGCGCGACATTCAGTACTTC.